These 14 T cell receptor beta chains share one sample of origin, sequenced in a study of PD-1 blockade in classical Hodgkin lymphoma. Libraries were prepared by immunoSEQ multiplex PCR; TCRdb keeps only in-frame clonotypes and omits some of them. Of several thousand clones in the sample, 80% to 90% are singletons; the top ten hold about 33%. Each patient's relapse followed autologous stem cell transplantation, and brentuximab vedotin exposure varied. This sample comprised peripheral blood mononuclear cells (PBMCs), obtained at baseline. The source is a human donor with classical Hodgkin lymphoma.

The chain joins TRBV6-1 to TRBJ2-7; 7 nucleotides agree with TRBD2. The CDR3 is 13 residues long. J was trimmed by 5 bases and V by 8 bases; bases with no gene match: 9. Germline V lookup: CDR1 MNHNS, CDR2 SASEGT. This CDR3 is CASGWEGCNEQYF. Here the CDR3 DNA reads TGTGCCAGCGGCTGGGAGGGGTGCAACGAGCAGTACTTC.

V and J are TRBV9 and TRBJ2-7; 10 bases match TRBD1. This CDR3 is built from 14 residues. Trimming removed 3 bases from V and 3 bases from J; junction bases left unmatched: 3. Germline values: CDR1 SGDLS, CDR2 YYNGEE. CDR3 protein: CASSARDRGYEQYF. For the CDR3, the DNA is TGTGCCAGCAGCGCGCGGGACAGGGGCTACGAGCAGTACTTC.

The CDR3 protein is CASSQEVGLSTGELFF. CDR3 nucleotides: TGTGCCAGCAGCCAAGAAGTGGGACTAAGCACCGGGGAGCTGTTTTTT. The chain couples TRBV11-2 to TRBJ2-2; 7 positions agree with TRBD2. Germline assignment: CDR1 SGHAT and CDR2 FQNNGV. The CDR3 consists of 16 residues. With 5 bases clipped from V and 4 bases from J, the junction kept 10 bases outside the gene matches.

This clone came up once. The chain combines TRBV29-1 with TRBJ2-1, with a tentative D call TRBD2 (6 bases). The CDR3 contains 16 residues. Deletions cut 0 bases from V and 1 base from J, with 13 bases between. CDR1 and CDR2 from the germline V gene are SQVTM and ANQGSEA. The chain's CDR3 is CSVEDLGGISYNEQFF. The CDR3 DNA sequence: TGCAGCGTTGAAGATCTCGGCGGGATATCCTACAATGAGCAGTTCTTC.

The rearrangement links TRBV28 to TRBJ2-5; D gene ambiguous. Germline values: CDR1 MDHEN, CDR2 SYDVKM. This CDR3 contains 11 residues. Trimming pared 6 bases from V and 2 bases from J, leaving 4 bases between. CDR3 DNA sequence: TGTGCCAGCAGGGTACAAGAGACCCAGTACTTC. It encodes CASRVQETQYF.

This clone occurred a few times. The chain employs TRBV7-2 and TRBJ2-7, with TRBD2 matching 9 bases. V trimming: 5 bases; J trimming: 0 bases; junction bases outside the gene matches: 11. CDR1 is SGHTA and CDR2 is FQGNSA in the germline V gene. The CDR3 is 17 residues long. The CDR3 DNA follows: TGTGCCAGCAGCGACCACCTAGCGGGACCACGCTCCTACGAGCAGTACTTC. As protein: CASSDHLAGPRSYEQYF.

This chain uses TRBV7-6 with TRBJ2-7; 7 bases fit TRBD2. V gave up 5 bases and J gave up 1 base; unmatched junction bases: 5. The CDR3 runs to 14 residues. CDR1 is SGHVS, CDR2 FNYEAQ, per germline. The CDR3 DNA reads TGTGCCAGCAGCCCACTAGCGACGTCCTACGAGCAGTACTTC. It encodes CASSPLATSYEQYF.

V gene TRBV5-8 combines with J gene TRBJ1-3; 10 positions agree with TRBD1. Per the germline V gene, CDR1 is SGHTS and CDR2 is YDEGEE. V lost 4 bases, J lost 4 bases, and 2 bases stayed unmatched. This CDR3 region has 14 residues. The CDR3 nucleotides read TGTGCCAGCAGCCAGGACAGGGGGGGAAACACCATATATTTT. Translated, it gives CASSQDRGGNTIYF.

In this sample, this clone turned up once. This sequence joins TRBV30 and TRBJ1-4; D gene ambiguous. The CDR3 contains 17 residues. Trimming removed 5 bases at V and 8 bases at J, with 27 bases between. From germline, CDR1 is GTSNPN and CDR2 SVGIG (reference sequence). Here the CDR3 reads CAWGYRTSGRQQEKLFF. CDR3 in DNA: TGTGCCTGGGGATACCGGACTAGCGGGAGGCAGCAAGAAAAACTGTTTTTT.

CDR3 region: CAISESKLPGKSGSYEQYF. The CDR3 coding sequence is TGTGCCATCAGTGAGTCGAAGTTACCGGGGAAAAGTGGCTCCTACGAGCAGTACTTC. This chain joins TRBV10-3 and TRBJ2-7; tentatively, D is TRBD2 (5 bases). The CDR3 covers 19 residues. Trimming removed 0 bases at V and 0 bases at J, with 21 bases between. CDR1 ENHRY and CDR2 SYGVKD come from the germline V gene.

This chain connects TRBV10-2 to TRBJ2-6; 10 bases align to TRBD1. Germline CDR1 and CDR2: WSHSY and SAAADI. The CDR3 is 18 residues long. J lost 1 base, V lost 6 bases, and 9 bases had no gene match. The CDR3: CASSQGQGGLSGANVLTF. The CDR3 region has the DNA TGCGCCAGCAGCCAAGGACAGGGGGGATTGTCTGGGGCCAACGTCCTGACTTTC.

DNA of the CDR3: TGTGCCAGCAGTTCCGTTCGCTATGGCTACACCTTC. Translation: CASSSVRYGYTF. V usage is TRBV6-6 and J usage is TRBJ1-2; D not certain. V was cut by 4 bases and J by 4 bases, with 7 bases left in between. This CDR3 is 12 amino acids long. The germline V gene encodes CDR1 MNHNY and CDR2 SVGAGI (reference sequence).

This chain connects TRBV28 to TRBJ2-2; D is unresolved. Trimming removed 6 bases from V and 4 bases from J, with 24 bases in between. This CDR3 spans 18 amino acids. Germline loops: CDR1 MDHEN, CDR2 SYDVKM. CDR3 DNA: TGTGCCAGCAGCCCTCGCGCCCCCGGAGTTCCGGGCACCGGGGAGCTGTTTTTT. Protein: CASSPRAPGVPGTGELFF.

V gene TRBV5-8 combines with J gene TRBJ2-1; D remains ambiguous. The CDR3 contains 16 residues. Trimming stripped 2 bases from V and 3 bases from J, with 15 bases between. Germline V lookup: CDR1 SGHTS, CDR2 YDEGEE. CDR3 in DNA: TGTGCCAGCAGCTTTAGCCGCTCCTTATTCTACAATGAGCAGTTCTTC. Amino acid sequence: CASSFSRSLFYNEQFF.